This section outlines one TCR beta chain sequence together with its context. These data belong to a study of blood T cell repertoires in COVID-19. Study in general: Whether acute or convalescent, the COVID-19 samples came from the United States, Italy and Spain. From T cells, B-cell-depleted T cells, or PBMCs came the material, which was cDNA or gDNA.

Germline assignment: CDR1 SGHRS and CDR2 YFSETQ. The length of the CDR3 is 17 residues. Trimming removed 3 bases from V and 3 bases from J; junction bases left unmatched: 12. In the original workflow: Amplified reference gene primers provided the basis for estimating nucleated cell counts. Only in-frame clones appear in the TCRdb table, and some are missing; sequencing was by immunoSEQ multiplex PCR. That table supplies the V and J calls and clone size; D and trimming were determined from the DNA. The table lists 250,000 to 350,000 clones, roughly 80% of them singletons. Followed longitudinally, the Seattle patients had been enrolled during active infection.

The TCR sequence derives from a human donor with COVID-19, enrolled during active disease. The donor label of this sample is uncertain. The rearrangement joins TRBV5-1 to TRBJ1-2, with 9 bases identical to TRBD1. The sample consisted of peripheral blood. DNA for the CDR3: TGCGCCAGCAGCTACGGGACAGGGCAGGGTCTCGACTATGGCTACACCTTC. This codes for CASSYGTGQGLDYGYTF.